The 25 T cell receptor beta chains in this list originate from one sample, sequenced in a study of beta chain features in type 1 diabetes. The entirety of the isolated RNA underwent reverse transcription, so expressed TCRB transcripts were sequenced. Assay used: immunoSEQ multiplex PCR; TCRdb lists only in-frame clones, some missing. The profile shows hundreds of thousands of clones, 15% to 20% of them singletons. The sequenced sample was naive CD4+ T cells from blood. Source of these receptors: a woman younger than 35 in good health.

This clone was seen a handful of times. This chain links TRBV7-9 with TRBJ2-7; 7 nucleotides agree with TRBD1. The CDR3 is made up of 17 amino acids. Trimming took 2 bases from V and 5 from J; bases not matched to a gene: 15. Germline CDR1 is SEHNR and CDR2 is FQNEAQ (reference sequence). CDR3 protein: CASSLTASATGWNEQYF. The CDR3 DNA follows: TGTGCCAGCAGCTTAACCGCTTCTGCGACAGGGTGGAACGAGCAGTACTTC.

The chain links TRBV5-4 to TRBJ2-5, with 9 bases matching TRBD2. The J call is uncertain, as TRBJ2-7 better fits the DNA end. Germline CDR1 reads SGHNT; CDR2 reads YYREEE (reference sequence). CDR3 size: 15 residues. The CDR3 sequence is CASSSGLAGTYEQYF. The CDR3 nucleotides are TGTGCCAGCAGTTCGGGACTAGCTGGTACCTACGAGCAGTACTTC.

The rearrangement joins TRBV6-1 to TRBJ2-7; 7 nucleotides agree with TRBD1. V lost 8 bases and J lost 2; bases outside the gene matches: 3. The CDR3 length is 12 residues. Germline CDR1 is MNHNS and CDR2 is SASEGT. CDR3 sequence (DNA): TGTGCCAGCTGGGGACAGACCTACGAGCAGTACTTC. Translation: CASWGQTYEQYF.

The sample holds a few counts of this clone. CDR3 region: CASSYGSRWETQYF. CDR3 sequence (DNA): TGTGCCAGCAGTTACGGGTCTCGTTGGGAGACCCAGTACTTC. The rearrangement joins TRBV6-5 to TRBJ2-5; no reliable D call. This CDR3 region has 14 residues. Germline CDR1 reads MNHEY; CDR2 reads SVGAGI. V was pared by 2 bases and J by 5 bases, with 12 bases between.

This clone occurred a few times. This chain uses TRBV29-1 with TRBJ2-5, with TRBD1 as a possible D gene (6 bases). The end of the DNA fits TRBJ2-7 better, so the J call may be wrong. There are 13 residues in the CDR3. Germline values: CDR1 SQVTM, CDR2 ANQGSEA. The chain's CDR3 is CSVAPGVGYEQYF. The CDR3 region has the DNA TGCAGCGTTGCGCCAGGGGTGGGGTACGAGCAGTACTTC.

This clone has just a few counts. This sequence joins TRBV10-3 and TRBJ2-7; unclear D gene. Trimming left V 0 bases short and J 2 bases short, with 8 bases between. The germline gives CDR1 ENHRY, CDR2 SYGVKD. This CDR3 has 14 residues. This CDR3 is CAISESSTAYEQYF. The CDR3, as DNA: TGTGCCATCAGTGAGTCTAGTACAGCCTACGAGCAGTACTTC.

The table lists this clone with a few counts. This chain connects TRBV11-2 to TRBJ2-7; TRBD2 might be the D (6 bases). Per germline, CDR1 SGHAT and CDR2 FQNNGV. The ends were cut back, 4 bases at V and 0 bases at J, with 19 bases in the middle. This CDR3 has 17 residues. The CDR3, as DNA: TGTGCCAGCAGCTCCGTGGTACTAGCCGCGTTCTCCTACGAGCAGTACTTC. Its protein product is CASSSVVLAAFSYEQYF.

This clone turned up a few times. V usage is TRBV5-1 and J usage is TRBJ2-2, with no clear D. V shed 4 bases and J shed 8 bases, with 9 bases lying between them. The CDR3 has 12 amino acids. Germline V lookup: CDR1 SGHRS, CDR2 YFSETQ. As DNA, the CDR3 is TGCGCCAGCAGCCCCTCGTGGGGGGAGCTGTTTTTT. Translated: CASSPSWGELFF.

This clone was observed a handful of times. The chain couples TRBV7-9 to TRBJ1-1; maybe TRBD1 (5 bases). This CDR3 region has 15 residues. Trimming shortened V by 4 bases and J by 5 bases, and 17 bases separated the two germline ends. Per germline, CDR1 SEHNR and CDR2 FQNEAQ (reference sequence). As DNA, the CDR3 is TGTGCCAGCAGCTCCCAGCCTGGGGGGGGAACTGAAGCTTTCTTT. It is translated as CASSSQPGGGTEAFF.

This clone was observed a handful of times. The chain combines TRBV30 with TRBJ2-7, with 8 bases identical to TRBD2. The germline gives CDR1 GTSNPN, CDR2 SVGIG (reference sequence). After removal of 5 bases from V and 7 bases from J, the junction contained 13 bases not matched to a gene. This CDR3 has 14 residues. In DNA, the CDR3 is TGTGCCTGGTGGGCTAGCGGGCTAACGAGGGAGCAGTACTTC. It encodes CAWWASGLTREQYF.

With regard to this clone: This same CDR3 is encoded by further DNA sequences in the sample. The genes are TRBV7-9 and TRBJ2-2; 8 bases agree with TRBD1. The V segment lost 5 bases and the J segment 3 bases; nucleotides outside the gene matches: 2. CDR1 and CDR2 (germline): SEHNR, FQNEAQ (reference sequence). CDR3 length equals 14 residues. CDR3 region: CASSPDRDTGELFF. DNA of the CDR3: TGTGCCAGCAGCCCGGACAGGGACACCGGGGAGCTGTTTTTT.

The CDR3 DNA is TGTGCCAGCAGTTTAACTAGCAGATACGAGCAGTACTTC. This translates into CASSLTSRYEQYF. The chain links TRBV6-6 to TRBJ2-7; perhaps TRBD2 as D (6 bases). With 4 bases removed from V and 4 bases from J, the gap between germline ends came to 11 bases. Per germline, CDR1 MNHNY and CDR2 SVGAGI (reference sequence). The CDR3 spans 13 residues.

The V call is TRBV7-8, the J call TRBJ1-1; 7 positions match TRBD1. The ends lost 4 bases at V and 1 base at J; junction bases unmatched: 12. CDR1 is SGHVS and CDR2 is FQNEAQ in the germline V gene. The CDR3 has 17 amino acids. The CDR3 DNA reads as TGTGCCAGCAGCTCTAGTCGGGACAGCAGAAGGAACACTGAAGCTTTCTTT. It yields the protein CASSSSRDSRRNTEAFF. Full variable domain (outside the CDR3, taken from reference TRBV7-8 and TRBJ1-1): GAGVSQSPRYKVAKRGQDVALRCDPISGHVSLFWYQQALGQGPEFLTYFQNEAQLDKSGLPSDRFFAERPEGSVSTLKIQRTQQEDSAVYLCASSSSRDSRRNTEAFFGQGTRLTVV.

The rearrangement links TRBV7-3 to TRBJ2-5, with 12 bases matching TRBD2. Germline CDR1 and CDR2: SGHTA and FQGTGA. The CDR3 is 17 residues long. The V and J ends lost 5 bases and 5 bases, in that order; junction bases with no gene match: 12. CDR3 sequence: CASSARPRLAGDETQYF. The DNA of the CDR3 is TGTGCCAGCAGCGCGCGCCCCCGACTAGCGGGAGATGAGACCCAGTACTTC.

This chain connects TRBV6-5 to TRBJ1-2; 7 nucleotides align to TRBD1. The CDR3 runs 15 residues. CDR1 and CDR2 (germline): MNHEY, SVGAGI. V lost 2 bases, J lost 4 bases, and 7 bases stayed unmatched. The chain's CDR3 is CASSYEGGLVYGYTF. As DNA, the CDR3 is TGTGCCAGCAGTTACGAAGGGGGCTTGGTCTATGGCTACACCTTC.

The chain is built from TRBV19 and TRBJ1-2; D not resolved. CDR3 length equals 15 residues. V dropped 5 bases and J dropped 3 bases, with 16 bases sitting between them. Germline V gene lookup returns CDR1 LNHDA and CDR2 SQIVND (reference sequence). Written as DNA, the CDR3 is TGTGCCAGTAGTCCGAGGGAACACCTGTACTATGGCTACACCTTC. Amino acids: CASSPREHLYYGYTF.

A few counts support this clone. The chain couples TRBV5-6 to TRBJ2-7, with D unresolved. V lost 1 base, J lost 6 bases, and 8 bases lay in between. The CDR3 loop spans 12 amino acids. Germline CDR1 reads SGHDT; CDR2 reads YYEEEE. CDR3 coding DNA: TGTGCCAGCAGCTTGTTCTCGGGCGAGCAGTACTTC. Its protein product is CASSLFSGEQYF.

V and J are TRBV7-2 and TRBJ1-3; D not certain. V was clipped by 3 bases and J by 4 bases, with 7 bases between them. Per the germline V gene, CDR1 is SGHTA and CDR2 is FQGNSA. CDR3 length equals 13 residues. CDR3 sequence: CASSFPGGNTIYF. For the CDR3, the DNA is TGTGCCAGCAGCTTTCCAGGAGGAAACACCATATATTTT.

The chain combines TRBV28 with TRBJ2-7; possibly TRBD1 for D (6 bases). The V gene's germline CDR1 is MDHEN and CDR2 SYDVKM. V dropped 3 bases and J dropped 2 bases, with 11 bases sitting between them. This CDR3 spans 14 amino acids. This CDR3 reads CASSFGQITYEQYF. Written as DNA, the CDR3 is TGTGCCAGCAGTTTCGGACAGATCACCTACGAGCAGTACTTC.

This chain uses TRBV7-2 with TRBJ2-1; D not resolved. Germline CDR1 is SGHTA and CDR2 is FQGNSA. Trimming stripped 5 bases from V and 10 bases from J, with 9 bases between. The CDR3 is 11 residues long. The DNA of the CDR3 is TGTGCCAGCAGCCCTTCTAGGGAGCAGTTCTTC. Translation gives CASSPSREQFF.

This clone was seen a handful of times. One base away lies a much larger clone, so this may be a sequencing read error. The V call is TRBV28, the J call TRBJ2-1; D gene unclear. The CDR3 spans 11 residues. V lost 6 bases to trimming and J lost 5 bases, with 5 bases between them. Looked up from germline, CDR1 is MDHEN and CDR2 is SYDVKM. The CDR3 DNA sequence: TGTGCCAGCAGCTTCAACAATGAGCAGTTCTTC. This sequence encodes CASSFNNEQFF.

Turning to this clone: Other DNA sequences within the sample encode an identical CDR3. This chain uses TRBV9 with TRBJ2-2, with TRBD2 as a possible D gene (5 bases). The CDR3 runs 17 residues. CDR1 is SGDLS, CDR2 YYNGEE, per germline. V lost 0 bases, J lost 1 base, and 13 bases lay in between. The CDR3 spells CASSVVEGTQNTGELFF. The CDR3 DNA is TGTGCCAGCAGCGTAGTCGAGGGAACCCAGAACACCGGGGAGCTGTTTTTT. Full variable domain (missing parts from reference TRBV9 and TRBJ2-2): DSGVTQTPKHLITATGQRVTLRCSPRSGDLSVYWYQQSLDQGLQFLIQYYNGEERAKGNILERFSAQQFPDLHSELNLSSLELGDSALYFCASSVVEGTQNTGELFFGEGSRLTVL.

This clone was seen a few times. This rearrangement joins TRBV28 to TRBJ2-1, with a possible D match to TRBD1 (6 bases). The CDR3 is 13 residues long. Trimming took off 4 bases at V and 7 bases at J, with 11 bases between the two ends. Germline V lookup: CDR1 MDHEN, CDR2 SYDVKM. The CDR3, as DNA: TGTGCCAGCAGTTCACGCAGGGGAAATGAGCAGTTCTTC. Protein sequence: CASSSRRGNEQFF.

This clone was seen more than once but under ten times. The V call is TRBV10-3, the J call TRBJ2-1; tentatively, D is TRBD2 (6 bases). V lost 8 bases to trimming and J lost 6 bases, with 20 bases between them. The length of the CDR3 is 15 residues. Germline V gene sequence: CDR1 ENHRY, CDR2 SYGVKD. CDR3 DNA: TGTGCCATCGGTACGGGAGCTAGTGGCGGCAATGAGCAGTTCTTC. Encoded protein: CAIGTGASGGNEQFF.

This chain joins TRBV27 and TRBJ1-1; D gene uncertain. Germline V gene data show CDR1 as MNHEY and CDR2 as SMNVEV (reference sequence). Trimming left V 0 bases short and J 3 bases short, with 8 bases between. This CDR3 contains 14 residues. The CDR3 sequence is CASSLSFGDTEAFF. Here the CDR3 DNA reads TGTGCCAGCAGTTTATCGTTCGGAGACACTGAAGCTTTCTTT.